This T cell receptor (beta chain) is drawn from a study of cytomegalovirus exposure and HLA in healthy donors. Primers for the PCR totalled 60 Vbeta and 13 Jbeta. Measured with immunoSEQ multiplex PCR; TCRdb has only the in-frame clones, and not every one. The sample includes 95,000 to 150,000 clones, approximately 80% of them seen just once. The ends lost 2 bases at V and 3 bases at J; junction bases unmatched: 3. The CDR3 is 15 amino acids. Germline V gene lookup returns CDR1 ENHRY and CDR2 SYGVKD. This TCR derives from a man aged 50 to 60 in good health and CMV-seronegative. The material sequenced was PBMCs. V is TRBV10-3 and J is TRBJ2-3; 9 bases map to TRBD1. CDR3 DNA sequence: TGTGCCATCAGTGAGCCCGGGACAGGGACAGATACGCAGTATTTT. Amino acid sequence: CAISEPGTGTDTQYF.